This entry features one T cell receptor (beta chain) sequence. The antigen remains unidentified. The data stem from a study of monozygotic twins with inflammatory bowel disease. The study's findings and limits: IBD patients shared fewer clonotypes with other individuals than healthy twins, especially patients with disease activity signs. No repertoire similarity difference was seen between concordant and discordant twins; power was possibly limited.

Making each TCR library took 3,500 to 4,500 ng of total RNA. TCRdb reprocessed the 5' RACE reads; each CDR3 protein has one entry and no DNA is given. The sample holds about 380,000 distinct CDR3 sequences. There are 16 residues in the CDR3. Per germline, CDR1 SNHLY and CDR2 FYNNEI. The specimen was blood. This TCR derives from a human donor with ulcerative colitis or Crohn's disease, or a healthy co-twin of an affected twin (not recorded which). J is TRBJ2-7 and V is TRBV2. CDR3 loop: CASSEGGVPWTYEQYF.